The present T cell receptor (beta chain) was sequenced within a study of T cells in Graves' hyperthyroidism and ophthalmopathy. Overall study findings and caveats: The model foresaw ophthalmopathy a median roughly 6.3 months prior to onset.

Regions amplified from RNA transcripts were the TCR beta CDR3 regions. Using the HTBI primer set, a first-round RT-PCR was run on the TCR CDR3. TCRdb used MiXCR to reprocess the multiplex PCR reads, holding one entry per CDR3 protein. Of around 600,000 distinct CDR3 sequences in the sample, 14% were seen once. Researchers barred patients who had uncontrolled infection, other autoimmune disease, pregnancy or lactation. Based on clinical symptoms, serum thyroxine and TRAb, thyroid ultrasound and orbital computed tomography, diagnoses were reached. The CDR3 has 14 amino acids. The germline gives CDR1 DFQATT, CDR2 SNEGSKA (reference sequence). The ends lost 6 bases at V and 5 bases at J; junction bases unmatched: 6. This clonotype was counted ten times or more. The antigen is undetermined.

The chain carries TRBV20-1 and TRBJ2-2, with TRBD2 matching over 10 bases. This receptor was obtained from a woman aged 18-29 years with Graves' ophthalmopathy. Sequences were obtained from blood. The CDR3 nucleotides read TGCAGTGCAACCGGGACTAGCGAAACCGGGGAGCTGTTTTTT. Translating gives CSATGTSETGELFF.